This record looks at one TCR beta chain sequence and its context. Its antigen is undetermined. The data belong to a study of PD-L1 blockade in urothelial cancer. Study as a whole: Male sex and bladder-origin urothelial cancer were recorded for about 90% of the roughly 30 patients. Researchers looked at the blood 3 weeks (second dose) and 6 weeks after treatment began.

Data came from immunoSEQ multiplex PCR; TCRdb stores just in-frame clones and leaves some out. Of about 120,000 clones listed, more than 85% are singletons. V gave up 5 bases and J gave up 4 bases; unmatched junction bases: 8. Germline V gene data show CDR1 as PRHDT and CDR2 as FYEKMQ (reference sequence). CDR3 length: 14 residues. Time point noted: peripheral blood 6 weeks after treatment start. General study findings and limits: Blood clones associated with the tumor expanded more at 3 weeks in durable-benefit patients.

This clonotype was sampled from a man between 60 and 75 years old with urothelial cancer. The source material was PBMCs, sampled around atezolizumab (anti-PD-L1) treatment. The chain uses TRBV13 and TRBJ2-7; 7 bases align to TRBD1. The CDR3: CASSLRGSRYEQYF. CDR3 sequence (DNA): TGTGCCAGCAGCCTCAGGGGGAGTCGGTACGAGCAGTACTTC.